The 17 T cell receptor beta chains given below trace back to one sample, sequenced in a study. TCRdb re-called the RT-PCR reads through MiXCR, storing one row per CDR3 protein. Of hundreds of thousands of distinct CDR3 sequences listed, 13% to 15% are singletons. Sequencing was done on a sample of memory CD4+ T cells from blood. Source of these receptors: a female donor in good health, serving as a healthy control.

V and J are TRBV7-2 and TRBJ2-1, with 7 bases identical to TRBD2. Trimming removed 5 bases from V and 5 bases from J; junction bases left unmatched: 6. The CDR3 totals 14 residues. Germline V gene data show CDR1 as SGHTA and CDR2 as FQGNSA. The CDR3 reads CASSVSGANNEQFF. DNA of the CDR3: TGTGCCAGCAGCGTCAGCGGGGCCAACAATGAGCAGTTCTTC.

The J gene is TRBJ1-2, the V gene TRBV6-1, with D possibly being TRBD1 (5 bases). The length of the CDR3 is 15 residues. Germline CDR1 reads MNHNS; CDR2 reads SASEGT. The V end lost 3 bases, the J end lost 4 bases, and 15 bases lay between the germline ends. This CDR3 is CASSEGGNYAYGYTF. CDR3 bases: TGTGCCAGCAGTGAGGGGGGGAACTACGCCTATGGCTACACCTTC.

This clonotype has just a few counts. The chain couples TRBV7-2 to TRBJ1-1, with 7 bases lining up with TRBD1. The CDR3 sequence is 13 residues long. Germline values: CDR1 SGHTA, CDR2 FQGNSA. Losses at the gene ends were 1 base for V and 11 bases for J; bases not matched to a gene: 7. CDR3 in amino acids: CASSLEDRFVAFF. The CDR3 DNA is TGTGCCAGCAGCTTAGAGGACAGGTTTGTGGCTTTCTTT.

The CDR3 protein is CSARPREDTQYF. DNA for the CDR3: TGCAGTGCTAGACCCCGTGAAGATACGCAGTATTTT. The genes are TRBV20-1 and TRBJ2-3; D remains unclear. In germline, CDR1 is DFQATT, CDR2 SNEGSKA (reference sequence). V lost 2 bases to trimming and J lost 5 bases, with 8 bases between them. The CDR3 contains 12 residues.

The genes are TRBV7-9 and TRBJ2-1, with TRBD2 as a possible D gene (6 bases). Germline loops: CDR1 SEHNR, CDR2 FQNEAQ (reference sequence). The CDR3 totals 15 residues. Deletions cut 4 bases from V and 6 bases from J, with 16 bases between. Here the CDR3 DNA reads TGTGCCAGCAGCTCTGCAGGGACTCCTTCCAATGAGCAGTTCTTC. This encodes CASSSAGTPSNEQFF.

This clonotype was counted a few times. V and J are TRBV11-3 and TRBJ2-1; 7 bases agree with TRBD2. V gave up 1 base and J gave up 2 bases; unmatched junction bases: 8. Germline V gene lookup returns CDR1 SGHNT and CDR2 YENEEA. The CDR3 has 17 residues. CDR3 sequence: CASSLAGGNGAYNEQFF. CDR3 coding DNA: TGTGCCAGCAGCTTAGCGGGAGGTAACGGTGCCTACAATGAGCAGTTCTTC.

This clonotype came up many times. The CDR3 loop reads CASSPTGADYGYTF. Written as DNA, the CDR3 is TGTGCCAGCTCTCCGACAGGGGCTGACTATGGCTACACCTTC. The chain couples TRBV18 to TRBJ1-2; 8 bases align to TRBD1. V shed 6 bases and J 3 bases; nucleotides not matched to a gene: 6. This CDR3 is 14 amino acids long. Looked up from germline, CDR1 is KGHSH and CDR2 is LQKENI.

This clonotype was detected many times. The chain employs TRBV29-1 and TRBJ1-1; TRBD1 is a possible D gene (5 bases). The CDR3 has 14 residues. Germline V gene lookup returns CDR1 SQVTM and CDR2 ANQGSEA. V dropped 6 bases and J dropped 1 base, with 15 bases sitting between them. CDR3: CSVGKGVGNTEAFF. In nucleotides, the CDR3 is TGCAGCGTCGGTAAAGGGGTTGGGAACACTGAAGCTTTCTTT.

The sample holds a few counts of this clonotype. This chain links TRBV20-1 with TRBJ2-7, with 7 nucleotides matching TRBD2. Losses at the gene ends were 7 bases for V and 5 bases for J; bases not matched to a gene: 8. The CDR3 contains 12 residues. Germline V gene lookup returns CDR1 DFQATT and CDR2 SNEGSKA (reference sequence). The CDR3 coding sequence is TGCAGTGGGGAGGGCCGTAGCGACGAGCAGTACTTC. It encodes CSGEGRSDEQYF.

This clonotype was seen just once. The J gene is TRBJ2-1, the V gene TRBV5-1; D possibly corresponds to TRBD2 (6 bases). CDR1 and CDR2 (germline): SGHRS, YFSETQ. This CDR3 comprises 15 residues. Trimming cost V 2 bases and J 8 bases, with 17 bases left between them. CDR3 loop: CASSLVRDVAHEQFF. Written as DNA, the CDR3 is TGCGCCAGCAGCTTAGTGCGGGATGTAGCCCATGAGCAGTTCTTC. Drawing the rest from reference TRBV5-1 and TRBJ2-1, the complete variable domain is KAGVTQTPRYLIKTRGQQVTLSCSPISGHRSVSWYQQTPGQGLQFLFEYFSETQRNKGNFPGRFSGRQFSNSRSEMNVSTLELGDSALYLCASSLVRDVAHEQFFGPGTRLTVL.

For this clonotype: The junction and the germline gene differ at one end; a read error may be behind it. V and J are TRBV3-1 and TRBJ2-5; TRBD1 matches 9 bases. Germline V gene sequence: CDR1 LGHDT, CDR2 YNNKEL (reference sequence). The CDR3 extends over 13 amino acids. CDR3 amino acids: CVSSRTGEETQYF. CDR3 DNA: TGTGTCAGCAGCAGGACAGGGGAAGAGACCCAGTACTTC.

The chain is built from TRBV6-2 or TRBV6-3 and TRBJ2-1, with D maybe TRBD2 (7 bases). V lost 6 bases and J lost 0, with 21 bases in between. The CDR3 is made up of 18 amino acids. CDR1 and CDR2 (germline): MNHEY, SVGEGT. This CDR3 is CASRTWGGAGDSYNEQFF. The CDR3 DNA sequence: TGTGCCAGCAGGACATGGGGGGGGGCAGGGGACTCCTACAATGAGCAGTTCTTC.

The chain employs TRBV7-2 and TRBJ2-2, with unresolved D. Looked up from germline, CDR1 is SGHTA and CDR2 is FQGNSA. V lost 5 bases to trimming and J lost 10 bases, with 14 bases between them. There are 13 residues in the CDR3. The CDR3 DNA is TGTGCCAGCAGCCCATCCGGGCCCCTGGAGCTGTTTTTT. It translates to CASSPSGPLELFF.

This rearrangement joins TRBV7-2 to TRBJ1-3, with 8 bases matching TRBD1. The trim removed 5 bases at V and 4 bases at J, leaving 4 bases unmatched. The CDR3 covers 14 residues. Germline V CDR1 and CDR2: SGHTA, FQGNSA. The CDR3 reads CASSQGAWGNTIYF. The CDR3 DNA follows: TGTGCCAGCAGCCAGGGGGCATGGGGAAACACCATATATTTT.

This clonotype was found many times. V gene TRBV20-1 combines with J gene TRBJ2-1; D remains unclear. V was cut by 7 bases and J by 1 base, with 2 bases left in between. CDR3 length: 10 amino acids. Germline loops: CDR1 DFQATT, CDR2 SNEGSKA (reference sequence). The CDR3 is CSGSYNEQFF. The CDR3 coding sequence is TGCAGTGGGTCCTACAATGAGCAGTTCTTC.

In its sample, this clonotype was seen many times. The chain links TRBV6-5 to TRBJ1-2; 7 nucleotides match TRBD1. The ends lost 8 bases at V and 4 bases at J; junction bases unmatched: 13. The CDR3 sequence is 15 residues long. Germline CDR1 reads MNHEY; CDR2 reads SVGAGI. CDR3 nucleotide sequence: TGTGCCAGCGGAGGTGACAGGGCTGGGGGCTATGGCTACACCTTC. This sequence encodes CASGGDRAGGYGYTF.

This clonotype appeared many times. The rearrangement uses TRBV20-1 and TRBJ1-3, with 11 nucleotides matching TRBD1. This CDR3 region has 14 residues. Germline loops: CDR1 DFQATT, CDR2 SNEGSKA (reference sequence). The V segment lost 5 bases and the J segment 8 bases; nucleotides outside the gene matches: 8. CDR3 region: CSAFPGTGGYTIYF. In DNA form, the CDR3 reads TGCAGTGCTTTTCCCGGGACAGGGGGATACACCATATATTTT.